What follows are 11 T cell receptor beta chains derived from one specimen sequenced in a study of blood T cell repertoires in COVID-19. Assay used: immunoSEQ multiplex PCR; TCRdb lists only in-frame clones, some missing. The sample includes under 200,000 clones, under 95% seen only once; the top ten take roughly 5%. The material sequenced was peripheral blood. The receptors derive from a man between 18 and 29 years old with COVID-19, enrolled during active disease.

In this sample, this clone turned up a few times. CDR3 in DNA: TGTGCCAGCAGCAACTTTCCTCACGCACGAAACACCATATATTTT. Protein product: CASSNFPHARNTIYF. The gene calls are TRBV3-1 (or the pseudogene TRBV3-2) and TRBJ1-3, with D hard to call. This CDR3 comprises 15 residues. CDR1 is LGHDT, CDR2 YNNKEL, per germline (reference sequence). V was cut by 5 bases and J by 5 bases, with 16 bases left in between.

The chain is built from TRBV6-5 and TRBJ1-2, with D uncertain. The germline V gene has CDR1 MNHEY and CDR2 SVGAGI. V was shortened by 2 bases and J by 0 bases, with 4 bases between the two germline ends. CDR3 length: 13 amino acids. This chain's CDR3 is CASSYNSNYGYTF. CDR3 in DNA: TGTGCCAGCAGTTACAACTCTAACTATGGCTACACCTTC.

Here the CDR3 reads CASSQVAADTDTQYF. Written as DNA, the CDR3 is TGTGCCAGCAGCCAAGTGGCGGCCGACACAGATACGCAGTATTTT. The rearrangement links TRBV4-2 to TRBJ2-3; D is unclear. CDR1 LGHNA and CDR2 YNFKEQ come from the germline V gene. CDR3 length equals 15 residues. V dropped 1 base and J dropped 2 bases, with 10 bases sitting between them.

The rearrangement links TRBV5-1 to TRBJ2-4; D not certain. Germline V gene lookup returns CDR1 SGHRS and CDR2 YFSETQ. Trimming removed 4 bases at V and 0 bases at J, with 14 bases between. The CDR3 totals 16 residues. The CDR3 nucleotides read TGCGCCAGCAGCCCGGCACAGCCTATAGCCAAAAACATTCAGTACTTC. As protein: CASSPAQPIAKNIQYF.

V and J are TRBV5-1 and TRBJ1-1; D is ambiguous. Germline lookup yields CDR1 SGHRS and CDR2 YFSETQ. The CDR3 loop spans 13 amino acids. Between the trimmed V and J ends, which lost 1 base and 4 bases, there was a span of 8 bases. The CDR3 bases are TGCGCCAGCAGCTTGTTCCGCGGCACTGAAGCTTTCTTT. This encodes CASSLFRGTEAFF.

The chain employs TRBV10-3 and TRBJ1-3; D is undetermined. CDR1 and CDR2 from the germline V gene are ENHRY and SYGVKD. The CDR3 has 17 residues. V lost 0 bases, J lost 0 bases, and 12 bases lay in between. This CDR3 reads CAISESTVFYSGNTIYF. The CDR3 coding sequence is TGTGCCATCAGTGAGTCTACAGTCTTTTACTCTGGAAACACCATATATTTT.

The table lists this clone with a few counts. The rearrangement links TRBV30 to TRBJ2-7; 8 nucleotides match TRBD1. With V trimmed by 4 bases and J by 2 bases, 7 bases remained unmatched. CDR1 and CDR2 from the germline V gene are GTSNPN and SVGIG (reference sequence). CDR3 length: 14 residues. The CDR3 here is CAWNPTGVAYEQYF. The CDR3 DNA is TGTGCCTGGAATCCGACAGGGGTAGCCTACGAGCAGTACTTC.

The chain links TRBV7-9 to TRBJ2-7, with D perhaps TRBD1 (7 bases). The CDR3 extends over 17 amino acids. V lost 0 bases to trimming and J lost 2 bases, with 17 bases between them. CDR1 and CDR2 from the germline V gene are SEHNR and FQNEAQ (reference sequence). The CDR3 region has the DNA TGTGCCAGCAGCTTAGCGGGGGGCCGGGACAGACCCTACGAGCAGTACTTC. It specifies CASSLAGGRDRPYEQYF. Full variable domain (missing parts from reference TRBV7-9 and TRBJ2-7): DTGVSQNPRHKITKRGQNVTFRCDPISEHNRLYWYRQTLGQGPEFLTYFQNEAQLEKSRLLSDRFSAERPKGSFSTLEIQRTEQGDSAMYLCASSLAGGRDRPYEQYFGPGTRLTVT.

The chain is built from TRBV28 and TRBJ1-5, with D maybe TRBD1 (5 bases). There are 13 residues in the CDR3. The germline CDR1 and CDR2 sequences are MDHEN and SYDVKM. Deletions cut 6 bases from V and 3 bases from J, with 9 bases between. Here the CDR3 DNA reads TGTGCCAGCAGCCAGGGCCCCAATCAGCCCCAGCATTTT. Protein: CASSQGPNQPQHF.

The V and J genes are TRBV7-3 and TRBJ2-3; the D gene is possibly TRBD1 (6 bases). V dropped 3 bases and J dropped 6 bases, with 19 bases sitting between them. This CDR3 is 16 amino acids long. The germline V gene has CDR1 SGHTA and CDR2 FQGTGA. CDR3 in amino acids: CASSFRALGTRDTQYF. The CDR3 bases are TGTGCCAGCAGCTTTAGGGCCCTCGGGACAAGGGATACGCAGTATTTT.

The chain's CDR3 is CASSPGQYNSPLHF. The CDR3 DNA reads as TGTGCCAGCAGCCCGGGACAGTATAATTCACCCCTCCACTTT. The V and J genes are TRBV27 and TRBJ1-6; 7 positions agree with TRBD1. This CDR3 has 14 residues. Germline V gives CDR1 MNHEY, CDR2 SMNVEV (reference sequence). J gave up 4 bases and V 6 bases, and 3 bases lay outside the gene matches.